This is a list of T cell receptor beta chains from one sample in a study of T cell responses to AZD1222 COVID-19 vaccine. TCRdb's copy holds only in-frame clones and misses some; the assay was immunoSEQ multiplex PCR. The table records 130,000 to 150,000 clones, around 91% of them present only once. This specimen consisted of peripheral blood, obtained on day 0 of AZD1222 vaccination. The source is an adult in good health. The CDR3 runs from the conserved cysteine through the conserved F or W. The order of the fields is CDR3 protein, CDR3 DNA, J gene, clone size, D gene, V gene. A D gene is named only where the DNA matches it firmly. A row's size may be missing; if present it is once, few, many or a size class.

CDR3: CASSPSSGGQYEQYF; DNA: TGTGCCAGCAGTCCGTCTAGCGGGGGCCAATACGAGCAGTACTTC; J: TRBJ2-7; size: few; D: TRBD2; V: TRBV27
CDR3: CASSADRGGTEAFF; DNA: TGTGCCAGCAGCGCGGATCGGGGGGGTACTGAAGCTTTCTTT; J: TRBJ1-1; size: .; D: .; V: TRBV7-6
CDR3: CASSWGSHEKLFF; DNA: TGTGCCAGCAGTTGGGGTAGTCATGAAAAACTGTTTTTT; J: TRBJ1-4; size: .; D: .; V: TRBV6-5
CDR3: CASSSRGGRDQPQHF; DNA: TGTGCCAGCAGTTCACGAGGGGGTAGGGATCAGCCCCAGCATTTT; J: TRBJ1-5; size: .; D: .; V: TRBV6-2/TRBV6-3
CDR3: CASSFGGGQQYF; DNA: TGTGCCAGCAGTTTTGGGGGTGGCCAGCAGTACTTC; J: TRBJ2-7; size: once; D: .; V: TRBV28
CDR3: CALPRGNGYTF; DNA: TGTGCCTTACCTCGGGGTAATGGCTACACCTTC; J: TRBJ1-2; size: .; D: .; V: TRBV30
CDR3: CSASLRGYNEQFF; DNA: TGCAGTGCTAGTCTTAGGGGATACAATGAGCAGTTCTTC; J: TRBJ2-1; size: .; D: .; V: TRBV20-1
CDR3: CASSGGNLQETQYF; DNA: TGCGCCAGCAGCGGGGGGAATCTCCAAGAGACCCAGTACTTC; J: TRBJ2-5; size: .; D: .; V: TRBV5-1
CDR3: CSAGDSYEQYF; DNA: TGCAGTGCCGGGGACAGCTACGAGCAGTACTTC; J: TRBJ2-7; size: .; D: TRBD1; V: TRBV20-1
CDR3: CASSSQGDNEQFF; DNA: TGTGCCAGCAGTAGCCAGGGGGACAATGAGCAGTTCTTC; J: TRBJ2-1; size: .; D: TRBD1; V: TRBV6-6
CDR3: CASSTTGGGYTF; DNA: TGTGCCAGCAGTACGACAGGGGGTGGCTACACCTTC; J: TRBJ1-2; size: .; D: TRBD1; V: TRBV27
CDR3: CASSFWRQGSPYEQYF; DNA: TGTGCCAGCAGCTTTTGGAGACAGGGGAGTCCCTACGAGCAGTACTTC; J: TRBJ2-7; size: .; D: TRBD1; V: TRBV11-3
CDR3: CASTSGGRVLYGYTF; DNA: TGTGCCAGCACCTCCGGGGGACGGGTTCTCTATGGCTACACCTTC; J: TRBJ1-2; size: .; D: .; V: TRBV6-6
CDR3: CASLGAGASNYGYTF; DNA: TGTGCCAGCCTAGGGGCAGGGGCTTCTAACTATGGCTACACCTTC; J: TRBJ1-2; size: .; D: .; V: TRBV27
CDR3: CAWSGGENQPQHF; DNA: TGTGCCTGGAGTGGGGGGGAAAATCAGCCCCAGCATTTT; J: TRBJ1-5; size: .; D: .; V: TRBV30
CDR3: CASSLGILAGADTQYF; DNA: TGTGCCAGCAGCTTAGGGATCCTAGCGGGTGCAGATACGCAGTATTTT; J: TRBJ2-3; size: .; D: TRBD2; V: TRBV7-2
CDR3: CASSQQGANEKLFF; DNA: TGTGCCAGCAGCCAACAGGGGGCTAATGAAAAACTGTTTTTT; J: TRBJ1-4; size: .; D: TRBD1; V: TRBV3-1/TRBV3-2
CDR3: CASSFPLWRQDRGPYEQYF; DNA: TGTGCCAGCAGTTTTCCTTTGTGGCGCCAGGACAGGGGCCCCTACGAGCAGTACTTC; J: TRBJ2-7; size: once; D: TRBD1; V: TRBV28
CDR3: CASSEGTNSPLHF; DNA: TGTGCCAGCAGTGAGGGGACCAATTCACCCCTCCACTTT; J: TRBJ1-6; size: many; D: .; V: TRBV25-1
CDR3: CASSDQGSTDTQYF; DNA: TGTGCCAGCAGCGACCAGGGGAGCACAGATACGCAGTATTTT; J: TRBJ2-3; size: .; D: .; V: TRBV6-4
CDR3: CASIIYNEQFF; DNA: TGTGCCAGCATTATTTACAATGAGCAGTTCTTC; J: TRBJ2-1; size: .; D: .; V: TRBV2
CDR3: CASSQPPYGGVSTDTQYF; DNA: TGCGCCAGCAGCCAACCACCCTACGGGGGGGTTAGCACAGATACGCAGTATTTT; J: TRBJ2-3; size: .; D: TRBD2; V: TRBV4-1
CDR3: CASRKTGMDQPQHF; DNA: TGTGCCAGCAGGAAGACAGGGATGGATCAGCCCCAGCATTTT; J: TRBJ1-5; size: .; D: TRBD1; V: TRBV6-5
CDR3: CASSPSEVSNEQYF; DNA: TGTGCCAGCAGCCCCAGCGAGGTGAGCAACGAGCAGTACTTC; J: TRBJ2-7; size: .; D: .; V: TRBV21-1
CDR3: CASSLGLDRYNEQFF; DNA: TGTGCCAGCAGCTTGGGACTAGATAGGTACAATGAGCAGTTCTTC; J: TRBJ2-1; size: .; D: TRBD2; V: TRBV7-3
CDR3: CASSVVPLAGYQGYTF; DNA: TGTGCCAGCAGCGTAGTCCCCCTGGCGGGCTATCAAGGCTACACCTTC; J: TRBJ1-2; size: .; D: .; V: TRBV9
CDR3: CASSLSLDRWYTEAFF; DNA: TGTGCCAGCAGTTTAAGTTTGGACAGATGGTACACTGAAGCTTTCTTT; J: TRBJ1-1; size: .; D: .; V: TRBV28
CDR3: CASSDRFRAVLSF; DNA: TGTGCCAGCAGTGACAGGTTTAGGGCAGTACTTTCCTTC; J: TRBJ2-7; size: .; D: .; V: TRBV6-1
CDR3: CASTTDLVTEAFF; DNA: TGTGCCAGTACGACGGACCTTGTTACTGAAGCTTTCTTT; J: TRBJ1-1; size: .; D: .; V: TRBV19